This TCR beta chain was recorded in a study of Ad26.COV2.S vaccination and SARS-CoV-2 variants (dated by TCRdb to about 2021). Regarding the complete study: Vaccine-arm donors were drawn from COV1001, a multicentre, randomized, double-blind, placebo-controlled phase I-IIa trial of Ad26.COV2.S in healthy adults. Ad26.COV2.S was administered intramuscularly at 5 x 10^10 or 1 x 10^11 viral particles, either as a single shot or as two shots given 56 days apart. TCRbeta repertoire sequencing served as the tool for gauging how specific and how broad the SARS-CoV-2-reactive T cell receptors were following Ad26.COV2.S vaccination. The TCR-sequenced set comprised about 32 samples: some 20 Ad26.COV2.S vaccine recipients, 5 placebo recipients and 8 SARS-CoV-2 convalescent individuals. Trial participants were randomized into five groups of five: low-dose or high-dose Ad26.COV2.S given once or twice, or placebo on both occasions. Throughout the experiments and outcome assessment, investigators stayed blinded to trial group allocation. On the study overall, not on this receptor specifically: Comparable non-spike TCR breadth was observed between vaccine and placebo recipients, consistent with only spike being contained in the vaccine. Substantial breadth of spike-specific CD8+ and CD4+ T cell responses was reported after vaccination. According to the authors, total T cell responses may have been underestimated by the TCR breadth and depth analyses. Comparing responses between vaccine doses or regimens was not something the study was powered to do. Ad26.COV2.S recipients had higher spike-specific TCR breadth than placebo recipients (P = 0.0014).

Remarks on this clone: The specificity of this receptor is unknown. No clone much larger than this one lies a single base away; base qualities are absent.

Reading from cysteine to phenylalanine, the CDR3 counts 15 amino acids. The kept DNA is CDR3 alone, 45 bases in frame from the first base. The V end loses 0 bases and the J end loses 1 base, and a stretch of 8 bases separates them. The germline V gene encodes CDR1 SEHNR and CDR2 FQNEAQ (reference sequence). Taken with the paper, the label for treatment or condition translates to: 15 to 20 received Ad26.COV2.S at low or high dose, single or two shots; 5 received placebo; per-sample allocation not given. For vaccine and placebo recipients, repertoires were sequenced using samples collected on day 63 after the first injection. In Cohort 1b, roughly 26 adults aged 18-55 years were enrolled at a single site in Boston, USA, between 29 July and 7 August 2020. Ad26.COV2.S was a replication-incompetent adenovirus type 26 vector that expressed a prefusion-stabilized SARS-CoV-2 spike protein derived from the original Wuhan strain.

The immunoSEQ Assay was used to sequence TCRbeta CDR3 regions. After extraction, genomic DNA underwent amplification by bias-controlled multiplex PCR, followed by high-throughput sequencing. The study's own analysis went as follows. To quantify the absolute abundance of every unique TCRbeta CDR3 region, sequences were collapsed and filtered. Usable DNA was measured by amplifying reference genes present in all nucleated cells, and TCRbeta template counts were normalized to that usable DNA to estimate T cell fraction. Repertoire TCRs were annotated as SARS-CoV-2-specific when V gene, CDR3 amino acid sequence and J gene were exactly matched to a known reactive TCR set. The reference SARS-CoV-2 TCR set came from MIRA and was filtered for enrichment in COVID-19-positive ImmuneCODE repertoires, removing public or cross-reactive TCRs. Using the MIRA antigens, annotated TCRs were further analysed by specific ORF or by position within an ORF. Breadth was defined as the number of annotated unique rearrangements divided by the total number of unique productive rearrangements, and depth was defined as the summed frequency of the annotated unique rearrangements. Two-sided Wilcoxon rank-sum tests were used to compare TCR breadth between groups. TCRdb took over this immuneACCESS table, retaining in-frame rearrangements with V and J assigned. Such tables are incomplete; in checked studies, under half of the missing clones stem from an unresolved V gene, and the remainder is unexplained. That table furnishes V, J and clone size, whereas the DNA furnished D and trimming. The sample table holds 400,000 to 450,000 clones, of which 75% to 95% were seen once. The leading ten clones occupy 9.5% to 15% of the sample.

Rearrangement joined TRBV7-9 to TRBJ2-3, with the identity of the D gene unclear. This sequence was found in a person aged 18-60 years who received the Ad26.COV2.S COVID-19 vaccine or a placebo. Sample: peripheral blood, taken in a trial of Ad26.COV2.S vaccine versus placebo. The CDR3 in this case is CASSLASWGTDTQYF. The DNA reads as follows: TGTGCCAGCAGCTTAGCTAGCTGGGGCACAGATACGCAGTATTTT.